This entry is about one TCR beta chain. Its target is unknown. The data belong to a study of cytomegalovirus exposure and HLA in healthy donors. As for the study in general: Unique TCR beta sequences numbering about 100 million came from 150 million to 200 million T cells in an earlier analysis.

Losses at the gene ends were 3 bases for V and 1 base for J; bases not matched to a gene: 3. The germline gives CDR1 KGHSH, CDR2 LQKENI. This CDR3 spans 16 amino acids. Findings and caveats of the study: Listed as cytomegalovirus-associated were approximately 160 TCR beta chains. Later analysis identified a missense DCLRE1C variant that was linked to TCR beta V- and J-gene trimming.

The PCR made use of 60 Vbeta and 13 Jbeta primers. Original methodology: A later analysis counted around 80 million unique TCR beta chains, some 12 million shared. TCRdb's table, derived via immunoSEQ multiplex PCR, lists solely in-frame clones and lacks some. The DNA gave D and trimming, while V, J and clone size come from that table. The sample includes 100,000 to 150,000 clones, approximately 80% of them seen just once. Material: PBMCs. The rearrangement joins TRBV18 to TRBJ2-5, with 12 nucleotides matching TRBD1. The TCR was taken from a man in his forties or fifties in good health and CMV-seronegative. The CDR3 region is CASSPRDRGLQETQYF. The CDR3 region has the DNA TGTGCCAGCTCACCCAGGGACAGGGGGCTCCAAGAGACCCAGTACTTC.